This TCR beta chain was observed in a study of cytomegalovirus exposure and HLA in healthy donors. Study results and caveats: An analysis was carried out at a later point. It showed that HLA-associated TCR beta chains were more clonally expanded than equally common non-associated chains. Most subjects' HLA-A and HLA-B alleles were reportedly predicted from TCR beta sequences. Rare TCR sequences dominated, though some public TCRs recurred in many donors.

The PCR employed 60 Vbeta primers together with 13 Jbeta primers. Clones were sequenced by immunoSEQ multiplex PCR, and TCRdb holds only the in-frame ones, with some missing. The table gives about 48,000 clones; the top ten clones make up about 6% of it. For this clone: Its target is unknown.

CDR3 length: 14 amino acids. The V and J ends lost 6 bases and 3 bases respectively, with 11 bases between them. Germline lookup yields CDR1 SGHAT and CDR2 FQNNGV. Specimen: PBMCs. This chain joins TRBV11-2 and TRBJ2-2; a possible D gene is TRBD2 (6 bases). The TCR was taken from a male donor in good health and CMV-seropositive. The chain's CDR3 is CASREGTDTGELFF. The CDR3, as DNA: TGTGCCAGCAGAGAAGGGACTGACACCGGGGAGCTGTTTTTT. Based on the CDR3 plus reference TRBV11-2 and TRBJ2-2, the full variable domain is EAGVAQSPRYKIIEKRQSVAFWCNPISGHATLYWYQQILGQGPKLLIQFQNNGVVDDSQLPKDRFSAERLKGVDSTLKIQPAKLEDSAVYLCASREGTDTGELFFGEGSRLTVL.